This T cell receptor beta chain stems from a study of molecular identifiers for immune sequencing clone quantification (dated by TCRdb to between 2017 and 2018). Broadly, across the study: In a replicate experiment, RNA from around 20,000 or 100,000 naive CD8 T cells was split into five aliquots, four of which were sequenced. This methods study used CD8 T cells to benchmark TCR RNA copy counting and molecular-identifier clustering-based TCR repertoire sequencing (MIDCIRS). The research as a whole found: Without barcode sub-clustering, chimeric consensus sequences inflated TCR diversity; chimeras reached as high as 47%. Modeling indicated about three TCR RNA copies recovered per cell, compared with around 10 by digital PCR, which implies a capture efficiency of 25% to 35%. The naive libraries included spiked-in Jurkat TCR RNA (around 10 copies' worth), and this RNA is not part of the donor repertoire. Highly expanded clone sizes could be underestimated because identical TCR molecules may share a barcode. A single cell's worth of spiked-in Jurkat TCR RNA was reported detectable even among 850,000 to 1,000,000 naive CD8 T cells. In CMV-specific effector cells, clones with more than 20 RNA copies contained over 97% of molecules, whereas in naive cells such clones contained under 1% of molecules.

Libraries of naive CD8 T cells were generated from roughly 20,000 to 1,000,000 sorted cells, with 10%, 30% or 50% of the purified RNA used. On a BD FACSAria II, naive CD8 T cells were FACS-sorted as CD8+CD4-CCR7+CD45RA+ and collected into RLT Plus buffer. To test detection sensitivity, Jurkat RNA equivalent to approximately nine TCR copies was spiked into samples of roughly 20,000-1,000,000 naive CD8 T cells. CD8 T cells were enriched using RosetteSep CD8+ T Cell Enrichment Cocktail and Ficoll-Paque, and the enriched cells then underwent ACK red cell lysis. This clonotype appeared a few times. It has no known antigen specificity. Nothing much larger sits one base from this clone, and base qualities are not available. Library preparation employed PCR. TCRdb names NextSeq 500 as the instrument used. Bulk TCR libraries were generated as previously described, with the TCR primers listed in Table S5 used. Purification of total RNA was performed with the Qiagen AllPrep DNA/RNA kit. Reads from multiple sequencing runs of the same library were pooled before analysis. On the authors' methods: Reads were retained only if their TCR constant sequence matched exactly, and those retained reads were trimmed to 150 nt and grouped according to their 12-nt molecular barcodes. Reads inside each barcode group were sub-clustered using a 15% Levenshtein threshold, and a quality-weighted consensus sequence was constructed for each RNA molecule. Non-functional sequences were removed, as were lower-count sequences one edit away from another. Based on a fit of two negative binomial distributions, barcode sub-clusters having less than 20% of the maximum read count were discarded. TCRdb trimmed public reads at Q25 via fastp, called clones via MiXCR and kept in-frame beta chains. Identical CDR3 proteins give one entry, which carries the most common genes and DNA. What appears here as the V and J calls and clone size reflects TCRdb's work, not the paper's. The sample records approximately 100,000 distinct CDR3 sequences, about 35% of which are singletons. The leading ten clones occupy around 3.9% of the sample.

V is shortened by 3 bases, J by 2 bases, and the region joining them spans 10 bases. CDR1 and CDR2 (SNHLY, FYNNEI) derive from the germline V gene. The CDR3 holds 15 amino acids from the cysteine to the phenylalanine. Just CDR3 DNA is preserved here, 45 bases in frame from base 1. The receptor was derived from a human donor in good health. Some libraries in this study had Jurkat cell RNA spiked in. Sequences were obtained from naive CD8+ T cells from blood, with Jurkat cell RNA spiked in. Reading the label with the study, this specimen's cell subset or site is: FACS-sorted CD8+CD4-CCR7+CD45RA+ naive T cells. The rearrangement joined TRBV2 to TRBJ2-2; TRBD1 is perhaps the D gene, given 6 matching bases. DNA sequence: TGTGCCAGCAGTGATGGGGGCACCAACACCGGGGAGCTGTTTTTT. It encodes CASSDGGTNTGELFF.